These 6 T cell receptor beta chains were sequenced from one sample in a study of vaccination effects on CD4 cells after COVID-19. Antigen-specific CD4+ T cell clonotypes were called by their expansion after viral peptide-pool culture in ViraFEST. The culture ran for approximately 10 days before CD4+ T cells were isolated. Two-dose vaccination with either BNT162b2 or mRNA-1273 was given to the participants. Data came from immunoSEQ multiplex PCR; TCRdb stores just in-frame clones and leaves some out. The sample has more than 15,000 clones; 55% to 75% are singletons. The antigens of these receptors remain unknown. This material consisted of CD4+ T cells from PBMCs cultured with SARS-CoV-2 spike peptides, taken after COVID-19 vaccination. These receptors were obtained from a human donor who received a COVID-19 vaccine.

This clone came up once. The chain links TRBV6-5 to TRBJ1-3, with TRBD1 matching 10 bases. V shed 6 bases and J 2 bases; nucleotides not matched to a gene: 4. From germline, CDR1 is MNHEY and CDR2 SVGAGI. The CDR3 runs to 15 residues. The CDR3, as DNA: TGTGCCAGCAGGGACGGACAGGGGGCTGGAAACACCATATATTTT. Its protein product is CASRDGQGAGNTIYF.

The chain employs TRBV27 and TRBJ2-1, with a weak D call TRBD1 (5 bases). V lost 2 bases, J lost 5 bases, and 7 bases lay in between. Germline V gives CDR1 MNHEY, CDR2 SMNVEV (reference sequence). This CDR3 region has 13 residues. The CDR3 DNA is TGTGCCAGCAGTTTAGGGGCCCACAATGAGCAGTTCTTC. This gives the protein CASSLGAHNEQFF.

The V and J genes are TRBV7-9 and TRBJ1-1; no firm D call. The CDR3 spans 11 residues. V shed 1 base and J shed 3 bases, with 0 bases lying between them. The germline V gene encodes CDR1 SEHNR and CDR2 FQNEAQ (reference sequence). CDR3 bases: TGTGCCAGCAGCTTAGACACTGAAGCTTTCTTT. Its protein product is CASSLDTEAFF.

The rearrangement uses TRBV2 and TRBJ1-5; perhaps TRBD1 as D (6 bases). The CDR3 is made up of 16 amino acids. In germline, CDR1 is SNHLY, CDR2 FYNNEI. With 4 bases removed from V and 0 bases from J, the gap between germline ends came to 13 bases. The CDR3 DNA follows: TGTGCCAGCAGTGGCAGGGGCGGCCTTAGCAATCAGCCCCAGCATTTT. This translates into CASSGRGGLSNQPQHF.

The chain joins TRBV18 to TRBJ1-3; D may be TRBD1 (6 bases). CDR3 length: 15 residues. Germline CDR1 reads KGHSH; CDR2 reads LQKENI. Trimming stripped 2 bases from V and 0 bases from J, with 8 bases between. CDR3 residues: CASSPGTSSGNTIYF. CDR3 nucleotide sequence: TGTGCCAGCTCACCAGGGACATCCTCTGGAAACACCATATATTTT.

This clone has more than one count but fewer than ten. The genes are TRBV5-4 and TRBJ1-5; D unclear. Germline values: CDR1 SGHNT, CDR2 YYREEE (reference sequence). Between the trimmed V and J ends, which lost 2 bases and 2 bases, there was a span of 5 bases. This CDR3 has 13 residues. The CDR3 bases are TGTGCCAGCAGCTTCGAGGGCAATCAGCCCCAGCATTTT. Translating it yields CASSFEGNQPQHF. Complete variable domain (other parts from reference TRBV5-4 and TRBJ1-5): ETGVTQSPTHLIKTRGQQVTLRCSSQSGHNTVSWYQQALGQGPQFIFQYYREEENGRGNFPPRFSGLQFPNYSSELNVNALELDDSALYLCASSFEGNQPQHFGDGTRLSIL.